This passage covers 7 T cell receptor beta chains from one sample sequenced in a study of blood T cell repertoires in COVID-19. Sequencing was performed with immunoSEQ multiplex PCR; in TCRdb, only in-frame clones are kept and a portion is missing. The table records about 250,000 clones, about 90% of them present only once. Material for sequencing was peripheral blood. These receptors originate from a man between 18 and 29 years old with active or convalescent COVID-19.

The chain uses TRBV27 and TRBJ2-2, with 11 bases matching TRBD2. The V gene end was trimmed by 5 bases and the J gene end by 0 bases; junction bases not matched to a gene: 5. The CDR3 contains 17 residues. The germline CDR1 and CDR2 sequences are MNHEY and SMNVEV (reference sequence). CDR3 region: CASSLGTSGSNTGELFF. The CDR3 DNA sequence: TGTGCCAGCAGTCTTGGGACTAGCGGATCGAACACCGGGGAGCTGTTTTTT.

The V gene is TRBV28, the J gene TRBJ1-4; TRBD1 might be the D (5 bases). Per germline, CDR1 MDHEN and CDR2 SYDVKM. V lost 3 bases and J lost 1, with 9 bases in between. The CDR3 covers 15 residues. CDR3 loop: CASSFGDRTNEKLFF. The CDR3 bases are TGTGCCAGCAGTTTCGGAGACAGAACTAATGAAAAACTGTTTTTT.

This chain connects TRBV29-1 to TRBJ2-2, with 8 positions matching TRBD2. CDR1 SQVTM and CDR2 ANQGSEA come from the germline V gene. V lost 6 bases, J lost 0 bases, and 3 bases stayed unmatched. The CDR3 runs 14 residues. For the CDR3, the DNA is TGCAGCGTGGGACTAGGATCGAACACCGGGGAGCTGTTTTTT. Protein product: CSVGLGSNTGELFF.

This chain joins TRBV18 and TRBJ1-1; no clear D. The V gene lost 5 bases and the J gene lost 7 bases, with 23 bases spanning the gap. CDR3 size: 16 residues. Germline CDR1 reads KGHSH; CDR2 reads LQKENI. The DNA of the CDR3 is TGTGCCAGCTCATCCTCGGTACGGAGGAGGGTAGATGAAGCTTTCTTT. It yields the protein CASSSSVRRRVDEAFF.

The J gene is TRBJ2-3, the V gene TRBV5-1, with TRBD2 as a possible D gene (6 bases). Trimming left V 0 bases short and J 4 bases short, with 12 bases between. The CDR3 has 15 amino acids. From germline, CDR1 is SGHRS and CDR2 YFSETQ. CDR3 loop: CASSLGGGYSDTQYF. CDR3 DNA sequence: TGCGCCAGCAGCTTGGGGGGAGGTTACTCAGATACGCAGTATTTT.

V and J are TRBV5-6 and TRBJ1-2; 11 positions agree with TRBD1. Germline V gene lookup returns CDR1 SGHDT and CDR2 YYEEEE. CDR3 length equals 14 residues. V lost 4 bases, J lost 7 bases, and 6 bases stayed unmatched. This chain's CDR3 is CASSGTGGYFGYTF. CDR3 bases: TGTGCCAGCAGCGGGACAGGGGGGTATTTTGGCTACACCTTC.

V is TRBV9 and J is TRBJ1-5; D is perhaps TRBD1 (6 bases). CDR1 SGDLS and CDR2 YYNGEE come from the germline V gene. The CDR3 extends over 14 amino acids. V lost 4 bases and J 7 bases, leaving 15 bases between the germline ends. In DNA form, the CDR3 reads TGTGCCAGCAGCCTAGGAGGGGGAGAGCAGCCCCAGCATTTT. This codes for CASSLGGGEQPQHF.